The T cell receptor (beta chain) under discussion was sequenced for a study of identical twins (dated by TCRdb to the mid-2010s). Some background on the complete study: TCR alpha and beta repertoires from monozygotic twins, unrelated adults of various ages and cord blood were deep-sequenced to test whether fetal clonotypes persist. To rule out contamination, replicate twin experiments were performed at different times with different library preparation protocols.

The library was prepared using 5' RACE. Instrument used: Illumina HiSeq 2000. Template switching introduced a universal primer binding site; the final cDNA contained a unique molecular identifier, enabling accurate counting of TCR cDNA molecules. Specific primers in the conserved constant-segment region were used to synthesize first-strand cDNA for the TCR alpha and beta chains. To control for contamination, every cDNA library carried two barcodes: a SMART-Mk sample barcode plus Illumina barcodes. TruSeq adapter sequences and Illumina sample barcodes were added in two successive PCR steps. TCR alpha and beta cDNA libraries were sequenced on the Illumina HiSeq platform with custom primers. In the original analysis: MiGEC was used to process raw reads and extract unique molecular identifiers, and MiXCR was used to find CDR3 positions. For each individual, recombination models were inferred using an EM algorithm with the repgenHMM and IGoR tools. Shared clonotype analysis was performed with the tcR package in R, normalizing sharing by the product of cloneset sizes. To study raw recombination without the effects of thymic and clonal selection, out-of-frame nonproductive sequences were analyzed. TCRdb passed the public sequencing reads through fastp at Q25 and MiXCR, retaining productive beta sequences. Here each entry gathers all rows of one CDR3 protein and keeps the most common genes and DNA. It is TCRdb's table, rather than the study itself, that gives the V and J calls and clone size. Within this sample are around 340,000 distinct CDR3 sequences, with about 12% of them counted one time only. More than 6% of the sample is held by the ten biggest clonotypes.

What the authors observed across the whole study: In monozygotic twins, recombination models systematically underestimated out-of-frame TCR alpha sharing, but the models matched the sharing seen between unrelated individuals. Because the same donors could not be followed over many years, the conclusions relied on cross-sectional statistical analysis. Zero-insertion analyses could be partly confounded by invariant T cells such as MAIT and iNKT, though diverse VJ usage argued against such confounding for most clonotypes. Compared with coincidental sharing between unrelated individuals, out-of-frame TCR alpha sequences shared between twins showed an excess of sequences with low generation probability. Abundant cord blood beta clonotypes carried fewer insertions; young adult naive repertoires showed a weaker similar trend, while memory repertoires showed none. A weaker excess of twin sharing was found in beta out-of-frame sequences because the signal-to-noise ratio was lowered by fewer shared sequences.

The germline V gene provides CDR1 SGHDN and CDR2 FVKESK. From cysteine to phenylalanine, the CDR3 is 20 amino acids long. The DNA shown is the 60-base CDR3, in frame from base 1. V is trimmed back by 0 bases and J by 4 bases, and the junction contains 16 bases that no gene match accounts for. Only healthy Caucasian donors were included. Three pairs of female monozygotic twins, all aged 18 to 29 years, were included in the twin cohort. Positive isolation kits from Invitrogen were used to isolate the CD4+ and CD8+ T cell populations. Only a few counts were recorded for this clonotype. The antigen this receptor binds is unknown. Base qualities are not recorded, but no much larger clone differs from it by a single base. The data were also submitted as part of a second study, on yellow fever vaccine responses in identical twins. Per the second study: The T cell response to vaccination in identical twins was reported by the authors to appear partly convergent and partly personalized. In identical twins, the study followed T cell clones that responded to the vaccine with precision.

The sample taken for sequencing was CD8+ T cells sorted from blood. The source of this sequence is a woman between 18 and 29 years old in good health. This chain is built from TRBV14 and TRBJ2-3, and TRBD2 matches 10 of the central bases. The DNA sequence is TGTGCCAGCAGCCAAGATTTGGTTTACTGGCTAGCGGGAGAGGCAGATACGCAGTATTTT. Translated, this gives CASSQDLVYWLAGEADTQYF.